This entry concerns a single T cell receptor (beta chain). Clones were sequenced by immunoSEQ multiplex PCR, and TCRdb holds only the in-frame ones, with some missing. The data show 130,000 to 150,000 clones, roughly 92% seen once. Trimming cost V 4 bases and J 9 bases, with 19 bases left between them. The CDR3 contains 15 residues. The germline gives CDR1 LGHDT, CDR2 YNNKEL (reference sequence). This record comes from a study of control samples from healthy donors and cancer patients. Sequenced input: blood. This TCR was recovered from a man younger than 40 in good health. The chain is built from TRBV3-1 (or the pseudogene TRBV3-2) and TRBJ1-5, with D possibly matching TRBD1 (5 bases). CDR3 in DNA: TGTGCCAGCAGCCCGGGGACGGGGTTAAATTGGCCCCAGCATTTT. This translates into CASSPGTGLNWPQHF.